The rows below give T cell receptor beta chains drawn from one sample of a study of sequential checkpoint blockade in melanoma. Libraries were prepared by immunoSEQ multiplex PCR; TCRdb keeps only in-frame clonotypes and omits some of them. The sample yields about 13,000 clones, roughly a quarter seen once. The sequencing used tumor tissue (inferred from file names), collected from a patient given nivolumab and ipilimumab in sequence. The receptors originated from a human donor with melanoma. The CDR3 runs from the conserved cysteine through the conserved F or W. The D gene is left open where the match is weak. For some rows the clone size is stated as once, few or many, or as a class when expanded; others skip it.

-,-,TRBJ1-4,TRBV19,TGTGCCAGTAGTATAAGTAGTGCAACTAATGAAAAACTGTTTTTT,CASSISSATNEKLFF
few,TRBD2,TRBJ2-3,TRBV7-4,TGTGCCAGCAGCTTGGTTAGCGGGAGCACAGATACGCAGTATTTT,CASSLVSGSTDTQYF
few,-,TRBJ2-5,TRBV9,TGTGCCAGCAGCGTAGAAACGGTTCCTGCGCCTCGTTGGGCTACAGATAGGAGGACCCAGTACTTC,CASSVETVPAPRWATDRRTQYF
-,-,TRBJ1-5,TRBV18,TGTGCCAGCTCCTCGGACAGACTCTTTAGCAATCAGCCCCAGCATTTT,CASSSDRLFSNQPQHF
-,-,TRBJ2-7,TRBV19,TGTGCCAGTAGTATGTCTGGGTTCTACGAGCAGTACTTC,CASSMSGFYEQYF
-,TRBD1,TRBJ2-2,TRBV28,TGTGCCAGCAGTTTGGGGGGACAGGGGTCCGGGGAGCTGTTTTTT,CASSLGGQGSGELFF
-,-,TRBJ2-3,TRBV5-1,TGCGCCAGCAGCCCGGACGGGGCCCGCACAGATACGCAGTATTTT,CASSPDGARTDTQYF
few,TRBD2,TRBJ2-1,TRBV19,TGTGCCAGTAGCAAAACTAGCGGGGGCTTCAATGAGCAGTTCTTC,CASSKTSGGFNEQFF
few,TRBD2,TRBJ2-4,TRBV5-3,TGTGCCAGAAGCTTGCTAGCGGGAGGGATAGCCAAAAACATTCAGTACTTC,CARSLLAGGIAKNIQYF
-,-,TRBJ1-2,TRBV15,TGTGCCACCAGCAGAGACCCCCCCAGGGCCAGTAACTATGGCTACACCTTC,CATSRDPPRASNYGYTF
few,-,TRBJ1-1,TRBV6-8,TGTGCCAGCAGTTACTCGAAGAGTCGCTCAGCTTTCTTT,CASSYSKSRSAFF
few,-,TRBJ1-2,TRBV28,TGTGCCAGCAGTTTTCGGCAGGTCGATGGCTACACCTTC,CASSFRQVDGYTF
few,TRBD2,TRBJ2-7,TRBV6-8,TGTGCCAGCAGTTACCGGGACCCCAGGACTAGCGAGCAGTACTTC,CASSYRDPRTSEQYF
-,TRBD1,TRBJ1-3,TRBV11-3,TGTGCCAGCAGCCCTTACAGGGGTGGAAACACCATATATTTT,CASSPYRGGNTIYF
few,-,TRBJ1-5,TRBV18,TGTGCCAGCTCGCCTAGACGGGGCAATCAGCCCCAGCATTTT,CASSPRRGNQPQHF
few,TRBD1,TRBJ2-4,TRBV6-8,TGTGCCAGCAGTTACTCACGTTTTAGTGACAGGGGCCTAGCCAAAAACATTCAGTACTTC,CASSYSRFSDRGLAKNIQYF
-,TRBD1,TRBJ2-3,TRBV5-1,TGCGCCAGCAGCTCGGCGCCCCCCAGGGACAGGGGTTTGTTGGATACGCAGTATTTT,CASSSAPPRDRGLLDTQYF
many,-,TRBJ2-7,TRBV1,TGCGCCAGCAGCCAAGGACTGACAGGGAACTACGAGCAGTACTTC,CASSQGLTGNYEQYF
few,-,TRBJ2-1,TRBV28,TGTGCCAGCAGTTTAGGAGCGGGTATTACCTACAATGAGCAGTTCTTC,CASSLGAGITYNEQFF
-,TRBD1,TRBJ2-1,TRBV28,TGTGCCAGCAGTTTGCCAGGGGGACAAGCCCAGTTCTTC,CASSLPGGQAQFF